This T cell receptor (beta chain) came from a study of blood T cell repertoires in COVID-19. The CDR3 has 17 residues. The germline gives CDR1 LNHDA, CDR2 SQIVND (reference sequence). The V gene end was trimmed by 3 bases and the J gene end by 5 bases; junction bases not matched to a gene: 12. Assay used: immunoSEQ multiplex PCR; TCRdb lists only in-frame clones, some missing. Counted here are 180,000 or so clones, about 90% occurring once; the ten biggest clones make up less than 1.5%. This chain connects TRBV19 to TRBJ1-2; TRBD1 matches at 10 bases. The TCR originated in a human donor with acute COVID-19. The donor label of this sample is uncertain. Input material: PBMCs or T cells enriched from blood (not recorded which). CDR3 region: CASSIRDRGLSEYGYTF. For the CDR3, the DNA is TGTGCCAGTAGTATCCGGGACAGGGGTTTATCAGAATATGGCTACACCTTC.